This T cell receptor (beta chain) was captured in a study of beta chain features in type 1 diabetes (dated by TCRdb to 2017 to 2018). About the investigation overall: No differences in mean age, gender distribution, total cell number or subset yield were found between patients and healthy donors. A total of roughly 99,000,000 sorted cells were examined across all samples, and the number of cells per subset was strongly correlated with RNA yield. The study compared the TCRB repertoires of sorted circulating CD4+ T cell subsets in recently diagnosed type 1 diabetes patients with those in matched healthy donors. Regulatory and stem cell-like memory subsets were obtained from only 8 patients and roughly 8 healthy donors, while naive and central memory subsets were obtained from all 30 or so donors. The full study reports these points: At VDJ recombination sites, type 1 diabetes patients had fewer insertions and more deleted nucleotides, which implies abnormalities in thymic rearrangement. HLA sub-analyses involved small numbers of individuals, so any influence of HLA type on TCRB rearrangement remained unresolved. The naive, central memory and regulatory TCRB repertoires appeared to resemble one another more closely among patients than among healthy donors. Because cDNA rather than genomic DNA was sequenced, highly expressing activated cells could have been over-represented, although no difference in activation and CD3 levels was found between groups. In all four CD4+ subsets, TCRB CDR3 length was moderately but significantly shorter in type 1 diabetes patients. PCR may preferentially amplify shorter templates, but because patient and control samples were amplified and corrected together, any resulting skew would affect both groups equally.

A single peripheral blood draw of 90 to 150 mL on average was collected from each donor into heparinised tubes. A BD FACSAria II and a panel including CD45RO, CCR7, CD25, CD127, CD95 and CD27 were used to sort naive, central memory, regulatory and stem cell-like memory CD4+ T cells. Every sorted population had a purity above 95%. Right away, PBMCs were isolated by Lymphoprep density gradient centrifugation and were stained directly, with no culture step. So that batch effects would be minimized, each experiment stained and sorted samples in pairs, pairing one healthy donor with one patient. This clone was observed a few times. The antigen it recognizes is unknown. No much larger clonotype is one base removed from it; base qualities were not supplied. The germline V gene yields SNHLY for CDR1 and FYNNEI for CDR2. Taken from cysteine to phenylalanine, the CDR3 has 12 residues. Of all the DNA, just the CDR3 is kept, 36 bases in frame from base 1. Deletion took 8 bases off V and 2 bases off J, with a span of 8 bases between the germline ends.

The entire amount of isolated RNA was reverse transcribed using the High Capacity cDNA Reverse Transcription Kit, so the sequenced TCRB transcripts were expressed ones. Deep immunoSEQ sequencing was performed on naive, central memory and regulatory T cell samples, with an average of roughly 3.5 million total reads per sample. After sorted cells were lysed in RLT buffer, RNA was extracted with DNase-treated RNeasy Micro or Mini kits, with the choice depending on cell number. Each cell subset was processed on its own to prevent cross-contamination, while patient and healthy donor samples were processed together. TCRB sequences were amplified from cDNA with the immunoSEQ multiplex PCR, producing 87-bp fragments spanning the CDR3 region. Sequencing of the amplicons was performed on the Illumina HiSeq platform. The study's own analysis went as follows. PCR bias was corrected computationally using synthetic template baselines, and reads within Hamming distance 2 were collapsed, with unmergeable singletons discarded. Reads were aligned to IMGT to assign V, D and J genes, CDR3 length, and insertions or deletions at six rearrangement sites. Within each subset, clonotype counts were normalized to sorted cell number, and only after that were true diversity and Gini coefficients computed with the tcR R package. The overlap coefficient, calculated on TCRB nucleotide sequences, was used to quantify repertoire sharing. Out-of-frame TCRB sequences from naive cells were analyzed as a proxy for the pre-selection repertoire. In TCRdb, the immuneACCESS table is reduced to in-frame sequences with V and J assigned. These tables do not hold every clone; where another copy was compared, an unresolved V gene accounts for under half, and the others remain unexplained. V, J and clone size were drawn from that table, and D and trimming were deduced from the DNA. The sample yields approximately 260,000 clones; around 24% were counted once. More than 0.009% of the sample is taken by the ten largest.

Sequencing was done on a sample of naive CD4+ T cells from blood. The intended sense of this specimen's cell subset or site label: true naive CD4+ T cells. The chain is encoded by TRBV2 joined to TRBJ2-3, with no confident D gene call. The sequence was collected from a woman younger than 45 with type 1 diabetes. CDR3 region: CASFLSTDTQYF. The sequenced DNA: TGTGCCAGCTTCTTGTCCACAGATACGCAGTATTTT.